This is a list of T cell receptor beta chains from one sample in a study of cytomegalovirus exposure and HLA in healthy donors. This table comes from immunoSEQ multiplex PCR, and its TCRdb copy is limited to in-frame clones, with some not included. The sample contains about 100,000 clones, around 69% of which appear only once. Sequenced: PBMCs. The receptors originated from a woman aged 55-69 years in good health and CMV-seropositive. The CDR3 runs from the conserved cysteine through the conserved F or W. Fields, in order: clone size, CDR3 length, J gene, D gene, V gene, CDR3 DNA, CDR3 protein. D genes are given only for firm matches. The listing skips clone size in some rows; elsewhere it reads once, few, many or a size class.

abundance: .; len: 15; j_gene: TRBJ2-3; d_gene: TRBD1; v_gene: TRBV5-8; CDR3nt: TGTGCCAGCAGCTTCGGGACAGGGGCCACAGATACGCAGTATTTT; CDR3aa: CASSFGTGATDTQYF
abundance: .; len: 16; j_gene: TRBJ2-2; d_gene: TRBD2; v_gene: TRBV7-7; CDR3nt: TGTGCTAGCAGCCCAAGGCCAGCGGGAGGGGGCGGGGAGCTGTTTTTT; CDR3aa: CASSPRPAGGGGELFF
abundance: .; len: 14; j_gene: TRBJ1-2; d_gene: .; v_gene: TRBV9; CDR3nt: TGTGCCAGCAGCGTAGATCTCCCAGAGGATGGCTACACCTTC; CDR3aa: CASSVDLPEDGYTF
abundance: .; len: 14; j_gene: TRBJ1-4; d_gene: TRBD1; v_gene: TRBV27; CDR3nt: TGTGCCAGCAAGGGGGGGACAGGGGATGAAAAACTGTTTTTT; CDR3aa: CASKGGTGDEKLFF
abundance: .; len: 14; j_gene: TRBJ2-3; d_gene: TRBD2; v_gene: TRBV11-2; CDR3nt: TGTGCCAGCAGCTTATTTCGGGAGGGCCTTACGCAGTATTTT; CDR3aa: CASSLFREGLTQYF
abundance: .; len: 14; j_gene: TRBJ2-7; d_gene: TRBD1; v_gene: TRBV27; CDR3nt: TGTGCCAGCAGTTTATTGGGACAGTCCTACGAGCAGTACTTC; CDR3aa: CASSLLGQSYEQYF
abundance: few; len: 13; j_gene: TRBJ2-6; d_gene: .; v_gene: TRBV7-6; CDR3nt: TGTGCCAGCGGGCACTCTGGGGCCAACGTCCTGACTTTC; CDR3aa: CASGHSGANVLTF
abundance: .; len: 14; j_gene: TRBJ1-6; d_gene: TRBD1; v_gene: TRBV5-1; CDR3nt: TGCGCCAGCAGCTTCGACAGGGAGGCATCACCCCTCCACTTT; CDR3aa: CASSFDREASPLHF
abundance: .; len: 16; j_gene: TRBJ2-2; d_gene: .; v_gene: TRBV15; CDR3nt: TGTGCCACCAGCAGGAACTATGCGTCGAACACCGGGGAGCTGTTTTTT; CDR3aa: CATSRNYASNTGELFF
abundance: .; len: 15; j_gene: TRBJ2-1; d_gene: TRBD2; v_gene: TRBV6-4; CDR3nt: TGTGCCAGCAGTGAACTAGCGGGAGCTGGACATGAGCAGTTCTTC; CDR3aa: CASSELAGAGHEQFF
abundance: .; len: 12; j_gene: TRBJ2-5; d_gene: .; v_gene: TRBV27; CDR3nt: TGTGCCAGCAGTCGCCCCCGGGAGACCCAGTACTTC; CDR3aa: CASSRPRETQYF
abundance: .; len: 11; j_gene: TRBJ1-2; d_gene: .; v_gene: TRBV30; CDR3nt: TGTGCCTGGGGGCAGGGTTTTGGCTACACCTTC; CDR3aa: CAWGQGFGYTF
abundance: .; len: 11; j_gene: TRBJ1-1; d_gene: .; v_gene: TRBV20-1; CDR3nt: TGCAGTGTGATTGCGGACACTGAAGCTTTCTTT; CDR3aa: CSVIADTEAFF
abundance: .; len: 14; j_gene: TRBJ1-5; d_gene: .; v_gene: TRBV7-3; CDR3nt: TGTGCCAGCAGCTTTTGGCAGGGAGGCCAGCCCCAGCATTTT; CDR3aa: CASSFWQGGQPQHF
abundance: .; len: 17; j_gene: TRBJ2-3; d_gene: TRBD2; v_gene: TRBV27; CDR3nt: TGTGCCAGCAGCCCCCGAGGGACTAGCGGGAATGCAGATACGCAGTATTTT; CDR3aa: CASSPRGTSGNADTQYF
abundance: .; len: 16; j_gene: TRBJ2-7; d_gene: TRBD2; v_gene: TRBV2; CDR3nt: TGTGCCAGCAGTGGCGGGAGGCTAGCGGCCTCCTACGAGCAGTACTTC; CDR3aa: CASSGGRLAASYEQYF
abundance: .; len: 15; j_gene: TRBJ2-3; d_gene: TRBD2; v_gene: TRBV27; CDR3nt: TGTGCCAGCAGTCGGAGCGGGAGAGGTGGGAATACGCAGTATTTT; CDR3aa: CASSRSGRGGNTQYF
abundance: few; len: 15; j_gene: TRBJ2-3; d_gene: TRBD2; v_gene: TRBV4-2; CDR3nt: TGTGCCAGCAGCCCCACTAGCGGGAGCTCAGATACGCAGTATTTT; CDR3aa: CASSPTSGSSDTQYF
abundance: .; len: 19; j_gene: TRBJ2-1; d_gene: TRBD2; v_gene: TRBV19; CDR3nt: TGTGCCAGTAGTTCACCCGGGACTAGCGGGAATTTTGCGGGGGATGAGCAGTTCTTC; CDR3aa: CASSSPGTSGNFAGDEQFF
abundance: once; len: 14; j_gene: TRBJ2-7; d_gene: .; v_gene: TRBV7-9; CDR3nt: TGTGCCAGCAGCGGGCAAGGGAGCCCCTACGAGCAGTACTTC; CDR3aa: CASSGQGSPYEQYF
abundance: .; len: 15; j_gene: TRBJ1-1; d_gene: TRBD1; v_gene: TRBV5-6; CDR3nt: TGTGCCAGCAGCTTATTCGACAGGGAAGACACTGAAGCTTTCTTT; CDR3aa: CASSLFDREDTEAFF
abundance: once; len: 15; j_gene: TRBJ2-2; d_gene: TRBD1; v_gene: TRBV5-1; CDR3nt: TGCGCCAGCAGCTCGAGACAGGGGGCTTTTGGGGAGCTGTTTTTT; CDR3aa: CASSSRQGAFGELFF
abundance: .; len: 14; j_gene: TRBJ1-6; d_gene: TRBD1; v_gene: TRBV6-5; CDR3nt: TGTGCCAGCAGTCGGGGACAGGGTACTTCACCCCTCCACTTT; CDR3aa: CASSRGQGTSPLHF
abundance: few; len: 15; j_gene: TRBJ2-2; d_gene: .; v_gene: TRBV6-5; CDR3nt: TGTGCCAGCAGGAGGTCAGGGGTTAGCACCGGGGAGCTGTTTTTT; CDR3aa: CASRRSGVSTGELFF